In its sample, the clone carrying this TCR beta chain was seen a few times. Its antigen is unknown. This entry belongs to a study of regulatory T cells in long-lasting Graves disease. Overall study results and limits: Newly diagnosed patients shared 950 to 1,000 public clonotypes; persistent patients shared more than 2,500.

Time point defined: newly diagnosed GD, antithyroid drugs for less than 3 months. Making the TCR library involved RNA that had been extracted from PBMCs. Arm-PCR of CDR3 regions and iRepertoire HTBI primers were used to build TCR beta libraries. Each CDR3 protein gets one entry after TCRdb re-called the multiplex PCR reads with MiXCR. The sample yields approximately 460,000 distinct CDR3 sequences, approximately 16% seen once. Losses at the gene ends were 2 bases for V and 5 bases for J; bases not matched to a gene: 1. The germline V gene encodes CDR1 SGDLS and CDR2 YYNGEE. This CDR3 spans 14 amino acids. This sample was also put to use in a study of T cells in Graves' hyperthyroidism and ophthalmopathy. According to that study: Recently diagnosed hyperthyroidism of less than 2 months' duration affected patients aged 18 to 65. A first-round RT-PCR of the TCR CDR3 used the HTBI primer set.

The sequence was obtained from a woman aged 25 to 39 with Graves disease. Sequenced here: peripheral blood mononuclear cells (PBMCs), sampled at new diagnosis, from a patient treated with antithyroid drugs. V gene TRBV9 combines with J gene TRBJ2-2; 9 bases align to TRBD2. This CDR3 is CASSVAGGTGELFF. For the CDR3, the DNA is TGTGCCAGCAGCGTCGCGGGAGGGACCGGGGAGCTGTTTTTT.